The following is a TCR beta chain sequence with its context. Its antigen is not identified. The CDR3 is made up of 15 amino acids. Trimming took 5 bases from V and 8 from J, leaving 18 bases between them. Looked up from germline, CDR1 is SGHVS and CDR2 is FNYEAQ. The PCR made use of 60 Vbeta and 13 Jbeta primers. Method: immunoSEQ multiplex PCR; TCRdb's copy keeps in-frame clones and lacks some. The sample yields 150,000 to 200,000 clones, roughly 80% seen once. This sample was taken from a study of cytomegalovirus exposure and HLA in healthy donors. Overall study findings and caveats: In a later analysis, most CMV-associated TCR beta chains appeared HLA-restricted. With DRB1 most and HLA-C fewest, TCR association rates differed between HLA loci in a later analysis. The authors confirmed in vitro that three CMV-associated chains were specific for CMV antigens.

This TCR derives from a girl aged 10-17 years in good health and CMV-seropositive. What was sequenced was PBMCs. V and J are TRBV7-6 and TRBJ1-4; perhaps TRBD1 as D (6 bases). The CDR3 loop is CASSLRGGAGEKLFF. In DNA form, the CDR3 reads TGTGCCAGCAGCCTTAGAGGGGGGGCAGGGGAAAAACTGTTTTTT.